This T cell receptor (beta chain) originates from a study of cytotoxic CD8 clonotypes in ibrutinib-treated CLL. Across the whole study: Of a cohort that held ten to twelve relapsed/refractory and some 16 treatment-naive patients, around 18 were IGHV unmutated. After a median roughly 12 months on treatment (6 to 36), response samples were drawn. Study observations and caveats: Patients showed higher baseline clonality than age-matched healthy donors, and it tracked circulating CD8+ T-cell counts. Clonality was higher at ibrutinib response and returned toward baseline at progression.

V was cut by 3 bases and J by 5 bases, with 21 bases left in between. The CDR3 contains 16 residues. In germline, CDR1 is SQVTM, CDR2 ANQGSEA. Using immunoSEQ multiplex PCR, the repertoire was profiled, and TCRdb retains in-frame clones only, with some absent. The table shows about 200,000 clones, with roughly 77% occurring only once. A word on this clone: Its cognate antigen is unknown.

The receptor's source is a human donor with chronic lymphocytic leukemia. The starting material was PBMCs, obtained after 12 months of ibrutinib treatment. The genes are TRBV29-1 and TRBJ2-3, with D possibly matching TRBD1 (6 bases). CDR3 in amino acids: CSVEGSRDTRGDTQYF. CDR3 sequence (DNA): TGCAGCGTTGAGGGATCCCGGGACACGAGGGGAGATACGCAGTATTTT.